A selection of T cell receptor beta chains follows, all from one sample in a study of vaccination effects on CD4 cells after COVID-19. These TCRs' antigens remain unknown. Profiled with immunoSEQ multiplex PCR; TCRdb holds only in-frame clones, not every one. Of 20,000 to 25,000 clones in the sample, approximately 80% are singletons; the top ten hold around 5.1%. Sequences were derived from CD4+ T cells from PBMCs cultured with SARS-CoV-2 spike peptides, sampled after COVID-19 vaccination. All receptors come from a human donor who received a COVID-19 vaccine. Some clones in this sample may be carry-over from other donors' samples. CDR3s include the opening cysteine and the closing phenylalanine or tryptophan. A D gene is named only where the DNA matches it firmly. Not every row has a clone size; where given, it reads once, few, many or a size class.

j_call v_call d_call clone_size cdr3_nt cdr3_aa
TRBJ1-2 TRBV5-5 TRBD1 - TGTGCCAGCAGCCAGGGGACAGGGGGAAGTTATGGCTACACCTTC CASSQGTGGSYGYTF
TRBJ1-1 TRBV29-1 TRBD1 - TGCAGCGCCGCCGGGACAGGGACTATTCACACTGAAGCTTTCTTT CSAAGTGTIHTEAFF
TRBJ2-2 TRBV19 TRBD2 - TGTGCCAGTAGCTCACTAGCGGGGGGGATTGTCGGGGAGCTGTTTTTT CASSSLAGGIVGELFF
TRBJ2-3 TRBV30 TRBD2 - TGTGCCTGGGGACTAGCGGGGGGGCAAAGCACAGATACGCAGTATTTT CAWGLAGGQSTDTQYF
TRBJ1-1 TRBV7-2 - - TGTGCCAGCAGCTCCGGGACGGTGAACACTGAAGCTTTCTTT CASSSGTVNTEAFF
TRBJ1-5 TRBV19 TRBD1 - TGTGCCAGTAGTGTTGACACAGGGGGCGGTCAGCCCCAGCATTTT CASSVDTGGGQPQHF
TRBJ1-3 TRBV7-9 - - TGTGCCAGCAGCTTAGATCCTGGAAACACCATATATTTT CASSLDPGNTIYF
TRBJ1-1 TRBV11-2 - once TGTGCCAGCAGCCCTCGAGGTTGGGGGGCGGGGGGCACTGAAGCTTTCTTT CASSPRGWGAGGTEAFF
TRBJ2-5 TRBV29-1 - - TGCAGCGTTGTGGTAGCGTATGGGACCCAGTACTTC CSVVVAYGTQYF
TRBJ2-1 TRBV9 TRBD2 - TGTGCCAGCAGCGTAGGTGGCAGCGGGGGGGCCAGAAAGGATGAGCAGTTCTTC CASSVGGSGGARKDEQFF
TRBJ2-6 TRBV5-1 - - TGCGCCAGCAGCTTGGGGCACGGATCTAGGGCCAACGTCCTGACTTTC CASSLGHGSRANVLTF
TRBJ2-3 TRBV29-1 - - TGCAGCGTTGAGGAGACAGCTAGCACAGATACGCAGTATTTT CSVEETASTDTQYF
TRBJ1-1 TRBV6-5 - - TGTGCCAGCATCAACATACGGAACACTGAAGCTTTCTTT CASINIRNTEAFF
TRBJ2-5 TRBV6-1 TRBD1 - TGTGCCAGCAGCGAATTCCGACCGGGACAGGGGGAGACCCAGTACTTC CASSEFRPGQGETQYF
TRBJ1-5 TRBV9 - - TGTGCCAGCAGCCCTGAGACAGTCAATCAGCCCCAGCATTTT CASSPETVNQPQHF
TRBJ2-1 TRBV2 TRBD1 once TGTGCCAGCAGTGAAGTAGGGACAGGGGGTGAGCAGTTCTTC CASSEVGTGGEQFF
TRBJ1-1 TRBV5-4 TRBD1 - TGTGCCAGCAGCTCCGGGACAGGGGGGGCCACTGAAGCTTTCTTT CASSSGTGGATEAFF
TRBJ2-3 TRBV5-6 - - TGTGCCAGCAGCCCGGGGTGGGGGAAAGGGGGGAGCACAGATACGCAGTATTTT CASSPGWGKGGSTDTQYF
TRBJ2-2 TRBV5-5 - once TGTGCCAGCAGCTCCCCGGCACAGATAAACACCGGGGAGCTGTTTTTT CASSSPAQINTGELFF
TRBJ1-1 TRBV3-1/TRBV3-2 - - TGTGCCAGCAGCCATTTCAGGGTCCCGAACACTGAAGCTTTCTTT CASSHFRVPNTEAFF
TRBJ1-2 TRBV19 - - TGTGCCAGTAGTAGTAACAGGGTGAAGGGCTATGGCTACACCTTC CASSSNRVKGYGYTF
TRBJ1-4 TRBV20-1 - - TGCAGTGCTAGTTTTCGGGGGGAAAAACTGTTTTTT CSASFRGEKLFF
TRBJ1-4 TRBV30 - - TGTGCCTGGAGTGGTCCCAGGGGTCTAGGAGAAAAACTGTTTTTT CAWSGPRGLGEKLFF
TRBJ2-3 TRBV4-1 TRBD2 - TGCGCCAGCAGCCAAGGTAGCGGGGGGGCCCTAGATACGCAGTATTTT CASSQGSGGALDTQYF